The present entry profiles one T cell receptor (beta chain) with its context. What it recognizes is unknown. Measured with immunoSEQ multiplex PCR; TCRdb has only the in-frame clones, and not every one. Here the sample spans around 140,000 clones, nearly 95% being singletons. Germline CDR1 is SEHNR and CDR2 is FQNEAQ (reference sequence). The CDR3 is 14 residues long. Trimming left V 2 bases short and J 7 bases short, with 14 bases between. These data belong to a study of T cell responses to AZD1222 COVID-19 vaccine. Study-level information: Combined were second doses at about 4 or about 12 weeks.

General study results and limits: Seropositivity was recorded at baseline in only 6 or 7 AZD1222 recipients. Spike-specific TCR depth and breadth grew after two AZD1222 doses.

The input for sequencing was peripheral blood, taken on day 0 of AZD1222 vaccination. The rearrangement links TRBV7-9 to TRBJ1-2; tentative D call: TRBD1 (6 bases). This TCR was recovered from an adult in good health. CDR3 amino acids: CASSLSGEGGGYTF. The CDR3 bases are TGTGCCAGCAGCTTATCAGGGGAAGGAGGTGGCTACACCTTC.